This TCR beta chain was documented in a study of shared clonotypes between healthy human individuals. Looking at the study overall: Each donor's CD4 naive and CD4 memory cells filled three plates apiece, CD8 naive two, and CD8 memory one. Study results and caveats: Among donors, sharing of clonotypes was expected to be affected by sequencing depth.

A note on this clone: Its antigen is still unknown.

The CDR3 is 16 residues long. The germline V and J ends were trimmed by 3 bases and 2 bases, with 13 bases remaining between them. The germline V gene has CDR1 SEHNR and CDR2 FQNEAQ (reference sequence). CD45RO-negative cells were positively selected for CCR7, leaving out terminally differentiated effector memory CD45RA+ cells. The assay was run at deep level. Genomic DNA per cell subset filled all wells of several immunoSEQ plates. Data came from immunoSEQ multiplex PCR; TCRdb stores just in-frame clones and leaves some out. The table records about 2.1 million clones, around 93% of them present only once.

The TCR originated in a man between 18 and 29 years old in good health. Some clones in this sample may be carry-over from other donors' samples. This chain joins TRBV7-9 and TRBJ1-4, with D tentatively TRBD1 (5 bases). Sequencing was performed on naive CD8+ T cells from PBMCs. CDR3 sequence reads: CASSLSSAGTNEKLFF. The CDR3 region has the DNA TGTGCCAGCAGCTTGTCGTCTGCAGGGACTAATGAAAAACTGTTTTTT.